What follows are 5 T cell receptor beta chains derived from one specimen sequenced in a study of T cells in Graves' hyperthyroidism and ophthalmopathy (dated 2019 in TCRdb). Receptor amplification or capture employed multiplex PCR. The sequencer listed for this sample is Illumina HiSeq 2000. The TCR beta CDR3 regions were amplified from RNA transcripts. The first round of RT-PCR for the TCR CDR3 was performed with the HTBI primer set and the Qiagen OneStep RT-PCR kit. TCRdb itself trimmed the public reads at Q25 with fastp, ran MiXCR and retained productive beta chains. Merged by CDR3 protein, the rows form single entries marked with the most common genes and DNA. The sample profile shows over 450,000 distinct CDR3 sequences; under 15% of them were found once. The ten largest clones represent 15% to 20% of the sample. The sequenced sample was blood. The receptors shown here come from a woman aged 18 to 35 with Graves' hyperthyroidism.

The chain is built from TRBV20-1 and TRBJ1-2; D is ambiguous. V dropped 6 bases and J dropped 3 bases, with 11 bases sitting between them. Germline CDR1 and CDR2: DFQATT and SNEGSKA (reference sequence). The length of the CDR3 is 12 residues. DNA of the CDR3: TGCAGTGCAAGAAACGGGGACTATGGCTACACCTTC. This encodes CSARNGDYGYTF.

This clonotype was recorded a few times. The V call is TRBV24-1, the J call TRBJ1-1; D is unclear. Germline-derived CDR1 and CDR2 are KGHDR and SFDVKD. V gave up 3 bases and J gave up 6 bases, with 7 bases separating them. There are 12 residues in the CDR3. CDR3 bases: TGTGCCACCAGTGATCAGAGGGCTGAAGCTTTCTTT. It encodes CATSDQRAEAFF.

In this sample, this clonotype turned up a few times. The chain links TRBV29-1 to TRBJ1-4, with D maybe TRBD1 (6 bases). The CDR3 totals 17 residues. Germline lookup yields CDR1 SQVTM and CDR2 ANQGSEA. Trimming stripped 7 bases from V and 0 bases from J, with 21 bases between. This chain's CDR3 is CSAPDRSRFATNEKLFF. The DNA for the CDR3 is TGCAGCGCTCCGGACAGAAGTCGATTCGCAACTAATGAAAAACTGTTTTTT.

The table lists this clonotype with a few counts. This rearrangement joins TRBV30 to TRBJ2-1; 9 nucleotides line up with TRBD1. The J segment lost 5 bases and the V segment lost 3 bases, leaving 5 bases of the junction unmatched. The CDR3 has 14 residues. Germline CDR1 is GTSNPN and CDR2 is SVGIG (reference sequence). The CDR3 spells CAWRSGTGNNEQFF. The DNA for the CDR3 is TGTGCCTGGAGGTCCGGGACAGGGAACAATGAGCAGTTCTTC.

The chain links TRBV6-1 to TRBJ2-5; TRBD2 agrees at 13 bases. V was clipped by 5 bases and J by 5 bases; unmatched bases: 14. The germline V gene encodes CDR1 MNHNS and CDR2 SASEGT. This CDR3 has 18 residues. CDR3 DNA: TGTGCCAGCAGTTTTTCCGGGACTAGCGGGACAACGGGGGAGACCCAGTACTTC. It yields the protein CASSFSGTSGTTGETQYF.